This TCR beta chain comes out of a study of T cells in Graves' hyperthyroidism and ophthalmopathy. TCR beta CDR3 sequences were amplified from RNA transcripts. The HTBI set primed first-round TCR CDR3 RT-PCR. TCRdb re-analysed the multiplex PCR reads in MiXCR, keeping a single row per CDR3 protein. The sample includes around 600,000 distinct CDR3 sequences, just under 45% seen only once; the top ten take roughly 7.2%. V lost 0 bases and J 7 bases, leaving 3 bases between the germline ends. CDR3 length: 11 residues. Germline lookup yields CDR1 MNHNY and CDR2 SVGAGI (reference sequence). The specimen sequenced was peripheral blood or thyroid tissue (not recorded which). V is TRBV6-6 and J is TRBJ2-5; D gene ambiguous. The sequence derives from an adult man with Graves' disease, either hyperthyroidism or ophthalmopathy (not recorded which). Written as DNA, the CDR3 is TGTGCCAGCAGTTACTCTGGGACCCAGTACTTC. Protein product: CASSYSGTQYF.